The entry below gives a single TCR beta chain sequence along with its context. Authors' analysis steps: Quantification of nucleated cells was approximated via reference gene primer amplification. Assay used: immunoSEQ multiplex PCR; TCRdb lists only in-frame clones, some missing. V and J calls and clone size are given by that table; D and trimming were obtained from the DNA. The sample contains more than 200,000 clones, about 85% of which appear only once. Germline V gene data show CDR1 as MNHEY and CDR2 as SVGAGI. V dropped 4 bases and J dropped 7 bases, with 16 bases sitting between them. The CDR3 has 14 amino acids. This sample is drawn from a study of blood T cell repertoires in COVID-19. Study-level information: From the United States, Italy and Spain came samples of acute and convalescent COVID-19. T cells, B-cell-depleted T cells, or PBMCs provided the cDNA or gDNA that served as material.

This receptor was obtained from a man aged 18 to 29 with active or convalescent COVID-19. The rearrangement links TRBV6-5 to TRBJ1-1; weak D call: TRBD1 (6 bases). Sequenced sample: peripheral blood. As DNA, the CDR3 is TGTGCCAGCAGTTCCCAGGGGTGGGGGATTGAAGCTTTCTTT. Translation: CASSSQGWGIEAFF.